This record covers a single T cell receptor beta chain. Original handling: The assay estimated nucleated cells by amplifying reference gene primers. Measured with immunoSEQ multiplex PCR; TCRdb has only the in-frame clones, and not every one. The V and J calls and clone size were taken over from that table, and D and trimming were inferred from the DNA. The profile shows under 150,000 clones, around 90% of them singletons. These data come from a study of blood T cell repertoires in COVID-19. CDR3 size: 14 residues. Germline loops: CDR1 KGHSH, CDR2 LQKENI. Trimming left V 3 bases short and J 4 bases short, with 10 bases between.

The chain uses TRBV18 and TRBJ2-4; D might be TRBD2 (5 bases). This clonotype was sampled from a man aged 50 to 59 with active COVID-19. Sequences were obtained from peripheral blood. The CDR3: CASSPNRGKNIQYF. The CDR3 DNA reads TGTGCCAGCTCACCCAACCGGGGAAAAAACATTCAGTACTTC.